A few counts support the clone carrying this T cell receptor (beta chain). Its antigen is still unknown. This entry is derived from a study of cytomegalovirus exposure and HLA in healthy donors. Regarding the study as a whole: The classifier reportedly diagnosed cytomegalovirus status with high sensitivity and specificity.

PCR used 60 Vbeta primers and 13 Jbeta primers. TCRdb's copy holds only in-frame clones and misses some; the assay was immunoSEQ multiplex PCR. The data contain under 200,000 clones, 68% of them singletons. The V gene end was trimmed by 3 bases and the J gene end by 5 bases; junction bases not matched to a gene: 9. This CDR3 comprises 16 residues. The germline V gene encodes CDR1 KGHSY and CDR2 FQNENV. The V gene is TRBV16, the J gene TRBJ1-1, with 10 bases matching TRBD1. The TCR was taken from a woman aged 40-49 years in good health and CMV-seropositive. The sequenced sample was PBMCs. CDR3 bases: TGTGCCAGCAGCCAGAGATTCGGGACAGGGGTTACTGAAGCTTTCTTT. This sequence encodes CASSQRFGTGVTEAFF.